A single sample is the source of the 10 T cell receptor beta chains below, sequenced in a study of T cell repertoires in cytomegalovirus infection (dated by TCRdb to between 2018 and 2020). For sequencing, an Illumina HiSeq 1500 was employed. TCRdb's own reprocessing of the public reads used fastp at Q25 and MiXCR and kept productive beta chains. For every CDR3 protein sequence, its rows merge into one entry that carries the most common genes and DNA. The sample table contains 110,000 or so distinct CDR3 sequences; only one count was recorded for 30% of them. The ten most abundant clones make up 35% to 50% of the sample. The treatment or condition label on this specimen signifies: in vitro stimulation with specific CMV peptide epitopes to enrich CMV-specific T cells. No antigen is known for these receptors. Specimen: CD8+ T cells from cultured PBMCs, collected from culture after CMV antigen stimulation. Receptor source: a human donor in good health (CMV status not recorded). Some clones in this sample may be carry-over from other donors' samples.

The sample holds one count of this clonotype. This chain joins TRBV2 and TRBJ2-1; D remains unclear. Trimming left V 7 bases short and J 9 bases short, with 16 bases between. This CDR3 has 13 residues. Germline V gives CDR1 SNHLY, CDR2 FYNNEI. CDR3 DNA sequence: TGTGCCAGCAATGGGGTGTTCGGAGTTGAGCAGTTCTTC. Residues: CASNGVFGVEQFF.

About this clonotype: Sequence at one end of the junction differs from germline and may be a read error. The chain recombines TRBV7-9 with TRBJ2-7; D possibly uses TRBD1 or TRBD2 (6 bases each). There are 14 residues in the CDR3. CDR1 and CDR2 from the germline V gene are SEHNR and FQNEAQ (reference sequence). CDR3 sequence (DNA): TGTGCCAGCAGCTCCTACAGGGACTCCCACGAGCAGTACTTC. Amino acids: CASSSYRDSHEQYF.

In this sample, this clonotype turned up many times. The gene calls are TRBV7-2 and TRBJ2-3; 7 positions match TRBD2. The CDR3 runs to 15 residues. Germline CDR1 reads SGHTA; CDR2 reads FQGNSA. Trimming took 2 bases from V and 7 from J; bases not matched to a gene: 9. Here the CDR3 DNA reads TGTGCCAGCAGCTTAACGGGGGGATCCCTCCATACGCAGTATTTT. Amino acid sequence: CASSLTGGSLHTQYF.

The rearrangement joins TRBV5-1 to TRBJ2-1; D ambiguous. V gave up 2 bases and J gave up 2 bases, with 8 bases separating them. Germline V gene sequence: CDR1 SGHRS, CDR2 YFSETQ. CDR3 size: 14 residues. CDR3 amino acids: CASSFVPTYNEQFF. CDR3 nucleotide sequence: TGCGCCAGCAGCTTTGTACCCACCTACAATGAGCAGTTCTTC.

The chain couples TRBV19 to TRBJ2-1, with 8 bases lining up with TRBD2. The CDR3 runs 16 residues. The V segment lost 4 bases and the J segment 5 bases; nucleotides outside the gene matches: 10. Germline CDR1 reads LNHDA; CDR2 reads SQIVND (reference sequence). CDR3 sequence reads: CASSTPVAGLNNEQFF. CDR3 nucleotide sequence: TGTGCCAGTAGTACCCCCGTAGCGGGGTTAAACAATGAGCAGTTCTTC.

This clonotype came up a few times. The rearrangement uses TRBV7-9 and TRBJ2-2, with 7 bases identical to TRBD1. This CDR3 is 16 amino acids long. Germline lookup yields CDR1 SEHNR and CDR2 FQNEAQ (reference sequence). With 5 bases clipped from V and 1 base from J, the junction kept 7 bases outside the gene matches. The CDR3 spells CASSPRQGMNTGELFF. The CDR3 nucleotides are TGTGCCAGCAGCCCTAGACAGGGCATGAACACCGGGGAGCTGTTTTTT.

The genes are TRBV7-3 and TRBJ2-7; D might be TRBD1 (6 bases). Looked up from germline, CDR1 is SGHTA and CDR2 is FQGTGA. The CDR3 totals 17 residues. Deletions cut 5 bases from V and 2 bases from J, with 22 bases between. The CDR3 nucleotides read TGTGCCAGCAGCCCCACCCCGGACAGAGGGGATCCCTACGAGCAGTACTTC. It encodes CASSPTPDRGDPYEQYF.

The chain recombines TRBV6-1 with TRBJ1-1; weak D call: TRBD1 (5 bases). The CDR3 extends over 17 amino acids. CDR1 is MNHNS, CDR2 SASEGT, per germline. V dropped 2 bases and J dropped 0 bases, with 16 bases sitting between them. CDR3: CASSEKEGPGLNTEAFF. The CDR3, as DNA: TGTGCCAGCAGTGAAAAGGAGGGGCCGGGGTTGAACACTGAAGCTTTCTTT.

The chain joins TRBV7-6 to TRBJ1-5, with a weak D call TRBD1 (5 bases). The V gene lost 5 bases and the J gene lost 1 base, with 15 bases spanning the gap. CDR3 size: 16 residues. Germline loops: CDR1 SGHVS, CDR2 FNYEAQ. CDR3: CASSTYVGDSNQPQHF. The CDR3 nucleotides read TGTGCCAGCAGCACCTACGTTGGGGACAGCAATCAGCCCCAGCATTTT.

This clonotype was counted ten times or more. This chain joins TRBV12-3 or TRBV12-4 and TRBJ2-1; D is undetermined. The CDR3 length is 11 residues. Trimming shortened V by 3 bases and J by 6 bases, and 3 bases separated the two germline ends. In DNA form, the CDR3 reads TGTGCCAGCAGTTTTCGCAATGAGCAGTTCTTC. It codes for CASSFRNEQFF.